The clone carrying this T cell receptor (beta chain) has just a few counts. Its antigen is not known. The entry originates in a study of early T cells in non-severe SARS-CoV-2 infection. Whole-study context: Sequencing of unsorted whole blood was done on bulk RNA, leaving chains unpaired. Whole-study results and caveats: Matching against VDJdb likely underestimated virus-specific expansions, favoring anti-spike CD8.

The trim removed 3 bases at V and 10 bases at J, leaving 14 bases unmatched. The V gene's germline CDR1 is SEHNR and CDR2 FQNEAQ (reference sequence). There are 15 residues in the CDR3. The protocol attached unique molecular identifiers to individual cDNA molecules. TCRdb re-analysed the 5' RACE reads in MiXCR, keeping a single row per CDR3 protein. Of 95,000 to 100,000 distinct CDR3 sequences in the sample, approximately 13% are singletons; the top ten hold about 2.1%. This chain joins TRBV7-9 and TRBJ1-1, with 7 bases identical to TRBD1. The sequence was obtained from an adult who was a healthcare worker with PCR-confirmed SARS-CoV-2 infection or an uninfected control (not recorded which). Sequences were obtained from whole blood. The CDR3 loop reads CASSFGDRATAGAFF. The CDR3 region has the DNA TGTGCCAGCAGCTTCGGAGACAGGGCAACGGCTGGAGCTTTCTTT.